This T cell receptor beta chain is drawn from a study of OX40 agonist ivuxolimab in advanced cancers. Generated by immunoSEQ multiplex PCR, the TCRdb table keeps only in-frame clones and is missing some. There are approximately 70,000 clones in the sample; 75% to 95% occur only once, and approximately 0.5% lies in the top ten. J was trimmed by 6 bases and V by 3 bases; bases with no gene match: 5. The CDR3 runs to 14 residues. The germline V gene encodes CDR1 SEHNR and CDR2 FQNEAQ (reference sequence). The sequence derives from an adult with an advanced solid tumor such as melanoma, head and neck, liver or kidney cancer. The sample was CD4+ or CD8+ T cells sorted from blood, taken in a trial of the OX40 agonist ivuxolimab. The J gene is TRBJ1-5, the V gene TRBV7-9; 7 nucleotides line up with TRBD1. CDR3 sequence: CASSLGDSSQPQHF. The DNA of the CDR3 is TGTGCCAGCAGCTTGGGGGACAGTTCTCAGCCCCAGCATTTT.